The next 24 T cell receptor beta chains were all read from a single sample in a study of blood T cell repertoires in COVID-19. The repertoire was sequenced with immunoSEQ multiplex PCR; TCRdb's copy has only in-frame clones and lacks some. The table lists more than 200,000 clones, approximately 85% of them singletons. The sample was peripheral blood. These receptors were obtained from a human donor in a cohort sampled during active COVID-19.

The CDR3 spells CASSYQTQGDTEAFF. As DNA, the CDR3 is TGTGCCAGCAGTTACCAAACACAGGGGGACACTGAAGCTTTCTTT. The chain carries TRBV6-5 and TRBJ1-1, with 8 positions matching TRBD1. With V trimmed by 2 bases and J by 3 bases, 5 bases remained unmatched. The CDR3 sequence is 15 residues long. CDR1 is MNHEY, CDR2 SVGAGI, per germline.

This clone was picked up a small number of times. V usage is TRBV30 and J usage is TRBJ1-6; D remains ambiguous. Germline V gene sequence: CDR1 GTSNPN, CDR2 SVGIG (reference sequence). V lost 3 bases, J lost 7 bases, and 19 bases lay in between. This CDR3 spans 16 amino acids. CDR3 nucleotides: TGTGCCTGGAGAGAGGGAGGAGCCCCGAGGAATTCACCCCTCCACTTT. This sequence encodes CAWREGGAPRNSPLHF.

This clone was picked up many times. The chain links TRBV11-2 to TRBJ2-7, with 9 positions matching TRBD1. Germline V gene lookup returns CDR1 SGHAT and CDR2 FQNNGV. V shed 4 bases and J 5 bases; nucleotides not matched to a gene: 6. The CDR3 length is 14 residues. The CDR3 protein is CASSSNRGLDEQYF. The CDR3 DNA sequence: TGTGCCAGCAGCTCAAACAGGGGGCTAGACGAGCAGTACTTC.

The chain is built from TRBV10-3 and TRBJ2-7; 7 positions match TRBD1. The CDR3 runs 14 residues. Trimming took 4 bases from V and 1 from J; bases not matched to a gene: 4. Germline loops: CDR1 ENHRY, CDR2 SYGVKD. CDR3 sequence (DNA): TGTGCCATCAGTGGATACAGGGGATCCTACGAGCAGTACTTC. Its protein product is CAISGYRGSYEQYF.

Concerning this clone itself: Other DNA sequences in the sample encode the same CDR3. The chain couples TRBV30 to TRBJ2-7; TRBD1 might be the D (6 bases). Germline-derived CDR1 and CDR2 are GTSNPN and SVGIG (reference sequence). Deletions cut 2 bases from V and 4 bases from J, with 9 bases between. The CDR3 length is 12 residues. In DNA, the CDR3 is TGTGCCTGGAGTTCGACAGGATACGAGCAGTACTTC. Its protein product is CAWSSTGYEQYF.

This chain connects TRBV6-5 to TRBJ1-1; D is uncertain. CDR1 MNHEY and CDR2 SVGAGI come from the germline V gene. This CDR3 has 15 residues. The V end was cut by 0 bases, the J end by 11 bases, with 19 bases between. Here the CDR3 reads CASSYSMEERRGAFF. The CDR3 bases are TGTGCCAGCAGTTACTCGATGGAAGAGCGCCGCGGGGCTTTCTTT.

The V call is TRBV7-9, the J call TRBJ2-3; D is unresolved. CDR3 size: 14 residues. Germline V lookup: CDR1 SEHNR, CDR2 FQNEAQ (reference sequence). Between the trimmed V and J ends, which lost 1 base and 3 bases, there was a span of 8 bases. The DNA of the CDR3 is TGTGCCAGCAGCTTAGGTGCTAGTACAGATACGCAGTATTTT. It encodes CASSLGASTDTQYF.

The chain is built from TRBV6-6 and TRBJ1-5, with 8 bases aligning to TRBD1. Germline CDR1 is MNHNY and CDR2 is SVGAGI (reference sequence). The CDR3 is 19 residues long. V dropped 5 bases and J dropped 0; count of bases not matched to a gene: 15. The CDR3 DNA sequence: TGTGCCAGCAGTCCACGGACAGGGAGGTGGTCCAATAGCAATCAGCCCCAGCATTTT. Encoded protein: CASSPRTGRWSNSNQPQHF.

A single count supports this clone. The chain joins TRBV4-3 to TRBJ1-2; no firm D call. There are 15 residues in the CDR3. The germline gives CDR1 LGHNA, CDR2 YSLEER. The V end was cut by 0 bases, the J end by 5 bases, with 13 bases between. The CDR3 region has the DNA TGCGCCAGCAGCCAAGATGAAGGTTGGGAGTATGGCTACACCTTC. Translation gives CASSQDEGWEYGYTF.

The chain uses TRBV6-5 and TRBJ1-2; the D gene is possibly TRBD1 (6 bases). CDR1 MNHEY and CDR2 SVGAGI come from the germline V gene. Between the trimmed V and J ends, which lost 4 bases and 4 bases, there was a span of 13 bases. CDR3 length: 14 amino acids. The CDR3 here is CASSSPGQPYGYTF. The DNA of the CDR3 is TGTGCCAGCAGTTCCCCCGGACAGCCCTATGGCTACACCTTC.

The CDR3 spells CAWRDRGRSYEQYF. As DNA, the CDR3 is TGTGCCTGGAGGGACAGGGGGCGAAGCTACGAGCAGTACTTC. This rearrangement joins TRBV30 to TRBJ2-7; 11 nucleotides line up with TRBD1. The CDR3 runs to 14 residues. CDR1 and CDR2 (germline): GTSNPN, SVGIG (reference sequence). The V segment lost 3 bases and the J segment 3 bases; nucleotides outside the gene matches: 4.

In DNA, the CDR3 is TGTGCCGGGGGGAGGGGTCCCGGGGAGGTGGGTACGCAGTATTTT. This sequence encodes CAGGRGPGEVGTQYF. The V gene is TRBV2, the J gene TRBJ2-3; 7 bases are shared with TRBD2. This CDR3 is built from 15 residues. Per the germline V gene, CDR1 is SNHLY and CDR2 is FYNNEI. Trimming removed 11 bases from V and 8 bases from J; junction bases left unmatched: 19.

This rearrangement joins TRBV19 to TRBJ1-4, with D possibly being TRBD1 (5 bases). The germline CDR1 and CDR2 sequences are LNHDA and SQIVND (reference sequence). CDR3 size: 15 residues. The V end was cut by 4 bases, the J end by 5 bases, with 14 bases between. The DNA of the CDR3 is TGTGCCAGTAGTAGGGGGGGGGACGGAAATGAAAAACTGTTTTTT. Translated: CASSRGGDGNEKLFF.

This chain connects TRBV28 to TRBJ2-4; 8 bases are a match to TRBD2. Germline V lookup: CDR1 MDHEN, CDR2 SYDVKM. This CDR3 is built from 13 residues. After removal of 8 bases from V and 1 base from J, the junction contained 1 base not matched to a gene. In nucleotides, the CDR3 is TGTGCCAGCCGCGGGGGGGCCAAAAACATTCAGTACTTC. This translates into CASRGGAKNIQYF.

This rearrangement joins TRBV4-1 to TRBJ1-3; 8 bases match TRBD1. Per the germline V gene, CDR1 is MGHRA and CDR2 is YSYEKL. Unmatched junction bases numbered 5, after V lost 5 bases and J lost 2 bases. The CDR3 is 15 amino acids. CDR3 nucleotides: TGCGCCAGCAGCTACGGACAGGGCCCTGGAAACACCATATATTTT. Its protein product is CASSYGQGPGNTIYF.

This clone appeared once. This chain joins TRBV5-5 and TRBJ1-5, with TRBD1 matching 7 bases. Germline lookup yields CDR1 SGHKS and CDR2 YYEKEE (reference sequence). This CDR3 region has 16 residues. V trimming: 2 bases; J trimming: 2 bases; junction bases outside the gene matches: 7. This CDR3 reads CASSFHHDRGNQPQHF. The CDR3, as DNA: TGTGCCAGCAGCTTCCACCATGACAGGGGCAATCAGCCCCAGCATTTT.

The V call is TRBV9, the J call TRBJ2-1; TRBD2 matches at 9 bases. V lost 3 bases, J lost 7 bases, and 8 bases stayed unmatched. The CDR3 length is 15 residues. From germline, CDR1 is SGDLS and CDR2 YYNGEE. CDR3 amino acids: CASSAGGGAGNEQFF. For the CDR3, the DNA is TGTGCCAGCAGCGCGGGCGGGGGGGCCGGTAATGAGCAGTTCTTC.

CDR3 in amino acids: CASRSHRDRLNYEQYF. The DNA of the CDR3 is TGTGCCAGCAGGTCACACAGGGACAGGCTGAACTACGAGCAGTACTTC. The chain combines TRBV28 with TRBJ2-7, with 8 bases fitting TRBD1. Germline CDR1 MDHEN, CDR2 SYDVKM. The junction had 13 bases not matched to a gene; V was cut back by 6 bases and J by 3 bases. The CDR3 extends over 16 amino acids.

V is TRBV13 and J is TRBJ2-7, with TRBD2 matching 8 bases. Germline V gene data show CDR1 as PRHDT and CDR2 as FYEKMQ (reference sequence). V lost 11 bases to trimming and J lost 1 base; unmatched junction nucleotides: 7. The CDR3 runs 13 residues. CDR3 residues: CASWVAGSYEQYF. The DNA of the CDR3 is TGTGCCTCGTGGGTAGCGGGATCCTACGAGCAGTACTTC.

The rearrangement links TRBV19 to TRBJ1-1; unclear D gene. This CDR3 region has 14 residues. Germline V gene lookup returns CDR1 LNHDA and CDR2 SQIVND (reference sequence). Trimming took off 5 bases at V and 5 bases at J, with 15 bases between the two ends. CDR3 in DNA: TGTGCCAGTAGTCTCGCGGGCGCGGATACTGAAGCTTTCTTT. This codes for CASSLAGADTEAFF. Complete variable domain (other parts from reference TRBV19 and TRBJ1-1): DGGITQSPKYLFRKEGQNVTLSCEQNLNHDAMYWYRQDPGQGLRLIYYSQIVNDFQKGDIAEGYSVSREKKESFPLTVTSAQKNPTAFYLCASSLAGADTEAFFGQGTRLTVV.

The chain employs TRBV14 and TRBJ1-4; a weak D match, TRBD1 (5 bases). Trimming took 0 bases from V and 7 from J, leaving 18 bases between them. The CDR3 loop spans 17 amino acids. CDR1 and CDR2 from the germline V gene are SGHDN and FVKESK. The CDR3 nucleotides are TGTGCCAGCAGCCAAGATCCCTGGACAACGCGTAGTGAAAAACTGTTTTTT. Translated: CASSQDPWTTRSEKLFF.

This chain links TRBV19 with TRBJ2-5; TRBD2 matches 10 bases. The trim removed 3 bases at V and 4 bases at J, leaving 8 bases unmatched. There are 16 residues in the CDR3. Germline loops: CDR1 LNHDA, CDR2 SQIVND (reference sequence). CDR3 sequence reads: CASSMRSGRAAETQYF. The CDR3 coding sequence is TGTGCCAGTAGTATGAGGAGCGGGAGGGCCGCAGAGACCCAGTACTTC. Drawing the rest from reference TRBV19 and TRBJ2-5, the complete variable domain is DGGITQSPKYLFRKEGQNVTLSCEQNLNHDAMYWYRQDPGQGLRLIYYSQIVNDFQKGDIAEGYSVSREKKESFPLTVTSAQKNPTAFYLCASSMRSGRAAETQYFGPGTRLLVL.

This chain joins TRBV27 and TRBJ1-5; D is perhaps TRBD1 (5 bases). The length of the CDR3 is 19 residues. The germline V and J ends were trimmed by 6 bases and 2 bases, with 26 bases remaining between them. Germline V gene lookup returns CDR1 MNHEY and CDR2 SMNVEV (reference sequence). The CDR3 is CASRDLPGRDLRGNQPQHF. CDR3 nucleotide sequence: TGTGCCAGCAGAGACCTTCCCGGACGGGACTTAAGGGGCAATCAGCCCCAGCATTTT.

The chain recombines TRBV6-1 with TRBJ1-3; D is possibly TRBD1 (6 bases). CDR1 is MNHNS and CDR2 is SASEGT in the germline V gene. V was clipped by 3 bases and J by 3 bases, with 12 bases between them. The CDR3 has 15 residues. CDR3 nucleotides: TGTGCCAGCAGTGATAGAGGGGGAATTGGAAACACCATATATTTT. It specifies CASSDRGGIGNTIYF.